Sequencing of this T cell receptor beta chain was carried out in a study of PD-1 blockade in classical Hodgkin lymphoma. General study results and limits: Significant TCR diversity gains by C4D1 occurred in CD4+ but not CD8+ cells. When set against healthy donors, newly diagnosed patients were reported to show lower baseline TCR diversity. Repertoire difference causes, possibly disease activity or prior therapy, remain undefined. Patients newly diagnosed and complete responders had comparable baseline diversity.

The table came from immunoSEQ multiplex PCR; TCRdb's copy has only in-frame clones and leaves some out. Among roughly 52,000 clones listed, approximately 86% were seen once. The time point denotes: cycle 4 day 1 (C4D1), after 6 weeks of nivolumab. Every patient relapsed after autologous stem cell transplantation, and brentuximab vedotin exposure varied. This CDR3 spans 14 amino acids. CDR1 is SGHAT and CDR2 is FQNNGV in the germline V gene. Losses at the gene ends were 3 bases for V and 6 bases for J; bases not matched to a gene: 6. About this clone: Its target is unknown.

The clonotype comes from a human donor with classical Hodgkin lymphoma. This specimen consisted of peripheral blood mononuclear cells (PBMCs), obtained before the fourth cycle of nivolumab. The J gene is TRBJ2-7, the V gene TRBV11-2; TRBD2 matches 9 bases. The CDR3 sequence is CASSFLAGQREQYF. The CDR3 DNA sequence: TGTGCCAGCAGCTTTCTAGCGGGACAACGCGAGCAGTACTTC. The full variable domain, rest sourced from reference TRBV11-2 and TRBJ2-7, is EAGVAQSPRYKIIEKRQSVAFWCNPISGHATLYWYQQILGQGPKLLIQFQNNGVVDDSQLPKDRFSAERLKGVDSTLKIQPAKLEDSAVYLCASSFLAGQREQYFGPGTRLTVT.